This passage covers 22 T cell receptor beta chains from one sample sequenced in a study of T cell responses to AZD1222 COVID-19 vaccine. Assay used: immunoSEQ multiplex PCR; TCRdb lists only in-frame clones, some missing. Seen here are about 56,000 clones, 60% to 80% observed once, and the top ten hold approximately 5%. Sample: peripheral blood, taken 28 days after the second AZD1222 dose. The origin of the receptors is an adult who received the AZD1222 COVID-19 vaccine.

This rearrangement joins TRBV18 to TRBJ1-1, with D hard to call. The CDR3 runs to 14 residues. Germline loops: CDR1 KGHSH, CDR2 LQKENI. The V end was cut by 5 bases, the J end by 0 bases, with 10 bases between. The CDR3 spells CASSFGQMNTEAFF. In DNA form, the CDR3 reads TGTGCCAGCTCATTTGGCCAAATGAACACTGAAGCTTTCTTT.

In its sample, this clone was seen once. The chain employs TRBV7-2 and TRBJ2-1, with a possible D match to TRBD2 (5 bases). Germline values: CDR1 SGHTA, CDR2 FQGNSA. V was trimmed by 3 bases and J by 1 base, leaving 13 bases between them. CDR3 length equals 16 residues. DNA of the CDR3: TGTGCCAGCAGCTTTGTCGGAGGTGGGTCCTACAATGAGCAGTTCTTC. It codes for CASSFVGGGSYNEQFF.

The chain joins TRBV10-3 to TRBJ2-1, with 9 bases that match TRBD2. This CDR3 is built from 13 residues. The germline V gene encodes CDR1 ENHRY and CDR2 SYGVKD. The CDR3 protein is CATSGPSYNEQFF. The DNA of the CDR3 is TGTGCTACTAGCGGGCCCTCCTACAATGAGCAGTTCTTC.

This chain links TRBV5-1 with TRBJ2-1; TRBD2 agrees at 7 bases. Looked up from germline, CDR1 is SGHRS and CDR2 is YFSETQ. After removal of 1 base from V and 5 bases from J, the junction contained 6 bases not matched to a gene. The CDR3 sequence is 15 residues long. CDR3: CASSLSGGGNNEQFF. CDR3 bases: TGCGCCAGCAGCTTGTCCGGGGGAGGGAACAATGAGCAGTTCTTC.

V and J are TRBV21-1 and TRBJ1-6; TRBD1 is the table's D call and was not checked against the DNA. TRBV21-1 represents a pseudogene. CDR3 length: 16 amino acids. In DNA, the CDR3 is TGTGCCAGCAGAGACGCTTACAGGGGGCTTCGGTCACCCCTCCACTTT. As protein: CASRDAYRGLRSPLHF.

As DNA, the CDR3 is TGTGCCAGCAGCTTGGTTGGATTCCGGGGGGCAAATGAGCAGTTCTTC. Translating it yields CASSLVGFRGANEQFF. The V gene is TRBV5-5, the J gene TRBJ2-1; TRBD2 is a possible D gene (7 bases). Looked up from germline, CDR1 is SGHKS and CDR2 is YYEKEE (reference sequence). Deletions cut 0 bases from V and 7 bases from J, with 17 bases between. The CDR3 spans 16 residues. Filled out from reference TRBV5-5 and TRBJ2-1, the complete variable domain reads DAGVTQSPTHLIKTRGQQVTLRCSPISGHKSVSWYQQVLGQGPQFIFQYYEKEERGRGNFPDRFSARQFPNYSSELNVNALLLGDSALYLCASSLVGFRGANEQFFGPGTRLTVL.

The chain has TRBV6-5 and TRBJ1-2, with TRBD1 as a possible D gene (5 bases). V was pared by 2 bases and J by 7 bases, with 8 bases between. The CDR3 is 12 residues long. CDR1 and CDR2 (germline): MNHEY, SVGAGI. CDR3 protein: CASSYRGGGYTF. DNA of the CDR3: TGTGCCAGCAGTTACAGGGGCGGTGGCTACACCTTC.

This clone showed up just once. The V call is TRBV24-1, the J call TRBJ1-1; a weak D match, TRBD1 (6 bases). The CDR3 sequence is 14 residues long. The V end was cut by 4 bases, the J end by 7 bases, with 15 bases between. Germline assignment: CDR1 KGHDR and CDR2 SFDVKD. CDR3 protein: CATSDGGRRDEAFF. The CDR3 DNA follows: TGTGCCACCAGTGACGGGGGCCGCAGGGATGAAGCTTTCTTT.

The chain employs TRBV6-2 or TRBV6-3 and TRBJ2-3, with a possible D match to TRBD1 (7 bases). The length of the CDR3 is 14 residues. V was trimmed by 5 bases and J by 10 bases, leaving 19 bases between them. Per the germline V gene, CDR1 is MNHEY and CDR2 is SVGEGT. CDR3 protein: CASSGGADRRAQYF. CDR3 DNA: TGTGCCAGCAGTGGTGGGGCGGACAGGAGGGCGCAGTATTTT.

This rearrangement joins TRBV19 to TRBJ1-5, with 8 bases that match TRBD1. Trimming removed 1 base from V and 6 bases from J; junction bases left unmatched: 2. The CDR3 is 14 residues long. Germline V gene lookup returns CDR1 LNHDA and CDR2 SQIVND (reference sequence). CDR3 residues: CASSIGGQAQPQHF. The CDR3 bases are TGTGCCAGTAGTATAGGGGGACAGGCTCAGCCCCAGCATTTT. The variable domain in full, with the rest retrieved from reference TRBV19 and TRBJ1-5, is DGGITQSPKYLFRKEGQNVTLSCEQNLNHDAMYWYRQDPGQGLRLIYYSQIVNDFQKGDIAEGYSVSREKKESFPLTVTSAQKNPTAFYLCASSIGGQAQPQHFGDGTRLSIL.

The chain employs TRBV18 and TRBJ2-7; TRBD2 aligns across 8 bases. The CDR3 totals 16 residues. With V trimmed by 3 bases and J by 0 bases, 7 bases remained unmatched. The germline V gene encodes CDR1 KGHSH and CDR2 LQKENI. CDR3: CASSPALADFSYEQYF. The CDR3 DNA follows: TGTGCCAGCTCACCGGCACTAGCGGACTTCTCCTACGAGCAGTACTTC.

V is TRBV28 and J is TRBJ1-1, with D hard to call. The V end lost 1 base, the J end lost 1 base, and 19 bases lay between the germline ends. Per germline, CDR1 MDHEN and CDR2 SYDVKM. The CDR3 sequence is 18 residues long. In DNA form, the CDR3 reads TGTGCCAGCAGTTTATCCCGCGGGTGGGGTTGGGGGAACACTGAAGCTTTCTTT. It codes for CASSLSRGWGWGNTEAFF.

The V and J genes are TRBV5-1 and TRBJ1-2; perhaps TRBD1 as D (5 bases). V was pared by 3 bases and J by 0 bases, with 15 bases between. The germline CDR1 and CDR2 sequences are SGHRS and YFSETQ. CDR3 length: 16 amino acids. In nucleotides, the CDR3 is TGCGCCAGCAGCTGGGGAGGGGATAAAGCTAACTATGGCTACACCTTC. This gives the protein CASSWGGDKANYGYTF.

This chain uses TRBV6-4 with TRBJ2-7; a weak D match, TRBD2 (5 bases). CDR1 and CDR2 (germline): MRHNA, SNTAGT. This CDR3 has 15 amino acids. V gave up 6 bases and J gave up 2 bases, with 17 bases separating them. Here the CDR3 DNA reads TGTGCCAGCAGAACTGGGCGGGCACCGACCTACGAGCAGTACGTC. This translates into CASRTGRAPTYEQYV.

The V and J genes are TRBV5-1 and TRBJ2-2; unclear D gene. From germline, CDR1 is SGHRS and CDR2 YFSETQ. V gave up 0 bases and J gave up 2 bases, with 2 bases separating them. This CDR3 comprises 13 residues. The CDR3 protein is CASSLANTGELFF. CDR3 nucleotides: TGCGCCAGCAGCTTGGCAAACACCGGGGAGCTGTTTTTT.

V and J are TRBV7-2 and TRBJ2-6; weak D call: TRBD1 (5 bases). Germline loops: CDR1 SGHTA, CDR2 FQGNSA. The V and J ends lost 1 base and 2 bases respectively, with 12 bases between them. The CDR3 length is 17 residues. The CDR3 nucleotides are TGTGCCAGCAGCTTAGTAGCAGGGTGGACTGGGGCCAACGTCCTGACTTTC. This sequence encodes CASSLVAGWTGANVLTF.

The CDR3 region is CATSGGQGRGGETQYF. The CDR3 DNA reads TGTGCCACCAGTGGCGGACAGGGAAGGGGAGGAGAGACCCAGTACTTC. V usage is TRBV24-1 and J usage is TRBJ2-5; TRBD1 matches 8 bases. The CDR3 is 16 residues long. Trimming cost V 5 bases and J 4 bases; bases outside gene matches: 11. Per germline, CDR1 KGHDR and CDR2 SFDVKD.

This clone was observed a handful of times. The V call is TRBV10-3, the J call TRBJ1-1, with D unresolved. The CDR3 is 15 amino acids. The germline gives CDR1 ENHRY, CDR2 SYGVKD. Trimming shortened V by 4 bases and J by 0 bases, and 12 bases separated the two germline ends. For the CDR3, the DNA is TGTGCCATCAGTGGAGGGCAGGCCGTGAACACTGAAGCTTTCTTT. Translating gives CAISGGQAVNTEAFF.

The chain uses TRBV18 and TRBJ2-7, with 9 positions matching TRBD2. The CDR3 covers 15 residues. Germline CDR1 KGHSH, CDR2 LQKENI. Trimming cost V 5 bases and J 2 bases; bases outside gene matches: 7. The CDR3 sequence is CASSAGGTEAYEQYV. For the CDR3, the DNA is TGTGCCAGCTCAGCGGGGGGGACAGAGGCCTACGAGCAGTACGTC.

This clone was observed a single time. The CDR3 reads CASSQAGTGSGEQFF. CDR3 in DNA: TGTGCCAGCAGCCAGGCTGGGACAGGGAGCGGTGAGCAGTTCTTC. The rearrangement links TRBV7-6 to TRBJ2-1; TRBD1 matches 9 bases. Germline values: CDR1 SGHVS, CDR2 FNYEAQ. The junction had 11 bases not matched to a gene; V was cut back by 5 bases and J by 9 bases. The CDR3 sequence is 15 residues long.

The table lists this clone with a few counts. This chain connects TRBV19 to TRBJ1-4, with D possibly TRBD1 on 5 matching bases. The V end lost 7 bases, the J end lost 2 bases, and 14 bases lay between the germline ends. This CDR3 has 15 amino acids. The V gene's germline CDR1 is LNHDA and CDR2 SQIVND (reference sequence). The CDR3 region is CASKGRAWTNEKLFF. Written as DNA, the CDR3 is TGTGCCAGTAAGGGCAGGGCTTGGACTAATGAAAAACTGTTTTTT.

This sequence joins TRBV6-5 and TRBJ1-1; 9 nucleotides line up with TRBD1. Germline CDR1 MNHEY, CDR2 SVGAGI. The CDR3 totals 15 residues. V was pared by 6 bases and J by 0 bases, with 5 bases of the junction left unmatched. The CDR3 nucleotides are TGTGCCAGCAGCCCACAGGGGGCTCTGAACACTGAAGCTTTCTTT. It yields the protein CASSPQGALNTEAFF.